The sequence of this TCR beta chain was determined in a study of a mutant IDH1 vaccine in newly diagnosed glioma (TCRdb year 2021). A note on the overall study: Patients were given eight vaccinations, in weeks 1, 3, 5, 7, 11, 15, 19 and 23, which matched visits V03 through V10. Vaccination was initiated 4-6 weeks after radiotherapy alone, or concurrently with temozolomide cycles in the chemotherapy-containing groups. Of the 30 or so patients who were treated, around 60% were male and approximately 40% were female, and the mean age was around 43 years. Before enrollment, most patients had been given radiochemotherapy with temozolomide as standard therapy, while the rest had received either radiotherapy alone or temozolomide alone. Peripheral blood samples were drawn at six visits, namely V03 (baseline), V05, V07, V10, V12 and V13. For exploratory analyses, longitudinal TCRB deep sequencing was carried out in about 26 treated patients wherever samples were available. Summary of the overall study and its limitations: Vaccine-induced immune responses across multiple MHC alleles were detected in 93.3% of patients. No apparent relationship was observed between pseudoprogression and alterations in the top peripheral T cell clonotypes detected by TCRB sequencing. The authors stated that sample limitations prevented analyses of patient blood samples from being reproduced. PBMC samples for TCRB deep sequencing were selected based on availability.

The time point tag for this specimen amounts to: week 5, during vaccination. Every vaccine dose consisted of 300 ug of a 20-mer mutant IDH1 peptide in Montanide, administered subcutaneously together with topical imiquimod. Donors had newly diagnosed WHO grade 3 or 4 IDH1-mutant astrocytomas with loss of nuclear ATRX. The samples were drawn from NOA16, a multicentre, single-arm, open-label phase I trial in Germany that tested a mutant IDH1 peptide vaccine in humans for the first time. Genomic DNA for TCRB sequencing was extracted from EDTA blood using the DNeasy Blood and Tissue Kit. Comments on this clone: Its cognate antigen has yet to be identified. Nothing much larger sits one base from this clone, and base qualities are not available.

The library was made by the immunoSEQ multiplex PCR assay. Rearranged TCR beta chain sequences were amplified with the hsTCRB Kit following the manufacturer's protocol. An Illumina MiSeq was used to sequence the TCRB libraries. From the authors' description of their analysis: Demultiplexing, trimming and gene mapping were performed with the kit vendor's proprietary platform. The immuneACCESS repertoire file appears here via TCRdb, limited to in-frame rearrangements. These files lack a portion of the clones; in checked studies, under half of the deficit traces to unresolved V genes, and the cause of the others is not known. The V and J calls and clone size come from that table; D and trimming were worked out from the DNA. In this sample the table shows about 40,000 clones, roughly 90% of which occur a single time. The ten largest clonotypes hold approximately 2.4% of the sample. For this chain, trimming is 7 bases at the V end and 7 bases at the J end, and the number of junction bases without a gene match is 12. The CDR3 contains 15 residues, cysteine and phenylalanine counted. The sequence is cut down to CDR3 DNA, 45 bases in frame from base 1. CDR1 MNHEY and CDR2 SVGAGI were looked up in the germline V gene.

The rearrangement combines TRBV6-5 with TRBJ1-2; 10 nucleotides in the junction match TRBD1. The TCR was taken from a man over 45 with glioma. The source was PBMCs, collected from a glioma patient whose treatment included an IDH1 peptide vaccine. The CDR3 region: CASTRDRGFSLGYTF. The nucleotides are TGTGCCAGCACCCGGGACAGGGGATTCTCGCTTGGCTACACCTTC.